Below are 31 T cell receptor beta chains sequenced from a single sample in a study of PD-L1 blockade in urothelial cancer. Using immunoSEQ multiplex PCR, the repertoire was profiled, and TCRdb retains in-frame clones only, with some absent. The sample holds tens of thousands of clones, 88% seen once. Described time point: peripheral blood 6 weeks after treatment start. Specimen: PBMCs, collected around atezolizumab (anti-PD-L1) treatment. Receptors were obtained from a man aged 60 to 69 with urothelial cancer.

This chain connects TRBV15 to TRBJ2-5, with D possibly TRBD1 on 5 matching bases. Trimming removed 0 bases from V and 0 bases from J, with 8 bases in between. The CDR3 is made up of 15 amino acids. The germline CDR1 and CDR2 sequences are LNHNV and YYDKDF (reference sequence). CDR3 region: CATSREWTNQETQYF. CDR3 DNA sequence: TGTGCCACCAGCAGAGAGTGGACAAACCAAGAGACCCAGTACTTC.

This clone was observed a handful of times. The CDR3 nucleotides read TGTGCCATCAGTGAGTCGAGAGGGCACAATGAGCAGTTCTTC. This sequence encodes CAISESRGHNEQFF. The V call is TRBV10-3, the J call TRBJ2-1, with D tentatively TRBD2 (5 bases). Germline loops: CDR1 ENHRY, CDR2 SYGVKD. The germline V and J ends were trimmed by 0 bases and 5 bases, with 8 bases remaining between them. The CDR3 length is 14 residues.

CDR3 sequence: CASKPGLAGEQYF. The DNA of the CDR3 is TGTGCCAGCAAGCCGGGACTAGCGGGGGAGCAGTACTTC. The V call is TRBV27, the J call TRBJ2-7; 13 positions agree with TRBD2. The CDR3 sequence is 13 residues long. Germline values: CDR1 MNHEY, CDR2 SMNVEV (reference sequence). J was trimmed by 7 bases and V by 7 bases; bases with no gene match: 4.

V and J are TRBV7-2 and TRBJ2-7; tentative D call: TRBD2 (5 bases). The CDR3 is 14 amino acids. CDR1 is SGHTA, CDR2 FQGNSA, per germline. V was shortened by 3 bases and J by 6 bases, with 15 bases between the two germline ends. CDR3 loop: CASSFGNSIREQYF. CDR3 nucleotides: TGTGCCAGCAGCTTCGGGAACAGCATACGCGAGCAGTACTTC.

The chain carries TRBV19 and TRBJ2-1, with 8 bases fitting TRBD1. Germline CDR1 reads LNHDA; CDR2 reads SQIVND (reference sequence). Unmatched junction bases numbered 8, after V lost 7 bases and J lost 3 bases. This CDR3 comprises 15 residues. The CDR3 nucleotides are TGTGCCAGTAAGTGGGGACAGGCTGACTACAATGAGCAGTTCTTC. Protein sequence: CASKWGQADYNEQFF.

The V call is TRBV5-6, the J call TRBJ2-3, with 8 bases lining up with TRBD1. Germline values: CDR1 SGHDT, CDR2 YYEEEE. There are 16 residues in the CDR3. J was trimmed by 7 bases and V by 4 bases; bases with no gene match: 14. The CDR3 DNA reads TGTGCCAGCAGCCGAAAGACAGGGGTATTCCCAAATACGCAGTATTTT. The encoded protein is CASSRKTGVFPNTQYF.

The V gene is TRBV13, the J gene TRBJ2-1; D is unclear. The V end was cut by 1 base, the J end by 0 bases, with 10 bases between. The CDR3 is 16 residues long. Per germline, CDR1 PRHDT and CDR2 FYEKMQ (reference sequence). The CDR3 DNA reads TGTGCCAGCAGCTTAGACCACCTCGGCTCCTACAATGAGCAGTTCTTC. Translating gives CASSLDHLGSYNEQFF.

CDR3 bases: TGCGCCAGCAGCCCTCGCTCAGTGTACCAAGAGACCCAGTACTTC. Encoded protein: CASSPRSVYQETQYF. The chain is built from TRBV4-1 and TRBJ2-5, with no clear D. Germline CDR1 reads MGHRA; CDR2 reads YSYEKL. This CDR3 has 15 residues. V gave up 4 bases and J gave up 0 bases, with 12 bases separating them.

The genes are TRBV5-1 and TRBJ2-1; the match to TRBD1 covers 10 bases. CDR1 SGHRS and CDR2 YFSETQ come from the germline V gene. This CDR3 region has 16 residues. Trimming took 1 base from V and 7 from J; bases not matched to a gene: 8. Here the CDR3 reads CASSLLVPGQGNEQFF. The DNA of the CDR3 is TGCGCCAGCAGCTTGTTGGTTCCGGGACAGGGGAATGAGCAGTTCTTC.

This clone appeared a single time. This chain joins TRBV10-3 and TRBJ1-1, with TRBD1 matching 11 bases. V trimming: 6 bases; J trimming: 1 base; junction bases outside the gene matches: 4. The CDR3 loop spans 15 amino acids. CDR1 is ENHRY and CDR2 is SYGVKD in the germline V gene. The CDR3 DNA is TGTGCCATCAGCGGGACAGGGGGAGGGAACACTGAAGCTTTCTTT. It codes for CAISGTGGGNTEAFF.

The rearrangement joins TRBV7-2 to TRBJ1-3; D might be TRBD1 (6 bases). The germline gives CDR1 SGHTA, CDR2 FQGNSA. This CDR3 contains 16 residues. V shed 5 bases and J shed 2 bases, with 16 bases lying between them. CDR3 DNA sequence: TGTGCCAGCAGCCTCGGGACATCTTCGACTGGAAACACCATATATTTT. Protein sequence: CASSLGTSSTGNTIYF.

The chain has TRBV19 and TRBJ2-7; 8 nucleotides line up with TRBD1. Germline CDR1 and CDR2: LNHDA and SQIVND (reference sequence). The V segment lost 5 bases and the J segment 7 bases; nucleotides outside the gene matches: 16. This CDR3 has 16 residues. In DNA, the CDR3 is TGTGCCAGTAGTCGCCCAAGTGGACAGGGACATGAGGAGCAGTACTTC. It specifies CASSRPSGQGHEEQYF.

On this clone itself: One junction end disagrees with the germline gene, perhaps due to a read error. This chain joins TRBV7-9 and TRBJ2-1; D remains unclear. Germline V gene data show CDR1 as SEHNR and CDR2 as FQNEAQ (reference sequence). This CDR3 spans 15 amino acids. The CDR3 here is CASSLSSASFNEQFF. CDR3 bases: TGTGCCAGCAGCTTATCGAGTGCGTCCTTCAATGAGCAGTTCTTC.

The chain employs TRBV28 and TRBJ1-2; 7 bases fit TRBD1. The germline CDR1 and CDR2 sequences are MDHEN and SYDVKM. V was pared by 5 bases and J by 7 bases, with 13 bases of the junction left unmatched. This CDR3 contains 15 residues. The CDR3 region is CASSGNRGGLGGYTF. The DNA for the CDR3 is TGTGCCAGCAGTGGGAACAGGGGAGGTTTGGGTGGCTACACCTTC.

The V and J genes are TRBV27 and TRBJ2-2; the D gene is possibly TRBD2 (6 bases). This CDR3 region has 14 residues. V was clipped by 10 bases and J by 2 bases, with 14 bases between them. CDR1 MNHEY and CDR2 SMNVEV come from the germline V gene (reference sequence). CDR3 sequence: CATQGTYNTGELFF. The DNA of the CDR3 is TGTGCCACCCAAGGGACTTATAACACCGGGGAGCTGTTTTTT.

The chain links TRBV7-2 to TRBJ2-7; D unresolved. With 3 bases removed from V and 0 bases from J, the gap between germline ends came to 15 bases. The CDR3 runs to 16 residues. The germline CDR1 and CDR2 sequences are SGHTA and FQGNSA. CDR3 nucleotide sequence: TGTGCCAGCAGCTTTTACGGGTCCCTACTCTCCTACGAGCAGTACTTC. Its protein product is CASSFYGSLLSYEQYF.

The CDR3 spells CASSQEPQIRDEKLFF. The CDR3 nucleotides are TGCGCCAGCAGCCAAGAACCACAGATCCGCGATGAAAAACTGTTTTTT. This chain connects TRBV4-3 to TRBJ1-4; D ambiguous. Trimming shortened V by 0 bases and J by 6 bases, and 14 bases separated the two germline ends. The CDR3 extends over 16 amino acids. The V gene's germline CDR1 is LGHNA and CDR2 YSLEER.

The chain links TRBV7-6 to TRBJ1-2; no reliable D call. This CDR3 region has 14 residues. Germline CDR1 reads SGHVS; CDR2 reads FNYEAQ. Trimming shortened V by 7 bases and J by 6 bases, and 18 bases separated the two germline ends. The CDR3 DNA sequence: TGTGCCAGCACCCCCGGCGGGGTCCCCGATGGCTACACCTTC. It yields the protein CASTPGGVPDGYTF.

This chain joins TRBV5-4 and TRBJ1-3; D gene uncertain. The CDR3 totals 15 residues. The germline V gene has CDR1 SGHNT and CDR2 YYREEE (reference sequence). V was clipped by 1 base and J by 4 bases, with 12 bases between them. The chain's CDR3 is CASSLFTAGGNTIYF. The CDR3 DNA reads TGTGCCAGCAGCTTGTTTACAGCGGGAGGAAACACCATATATTTT.

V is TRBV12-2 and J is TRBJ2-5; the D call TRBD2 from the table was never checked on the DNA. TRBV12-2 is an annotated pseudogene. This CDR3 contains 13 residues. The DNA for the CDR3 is TGTGCAAGTCGCCAGCGGGAGCGGGAGACCCAGTACTTC. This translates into CASRQRERETQYF.

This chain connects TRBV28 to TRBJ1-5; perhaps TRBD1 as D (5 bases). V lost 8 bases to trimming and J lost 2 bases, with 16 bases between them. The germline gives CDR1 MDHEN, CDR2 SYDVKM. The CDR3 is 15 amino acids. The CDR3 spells CASGGGEVGNQPQHF. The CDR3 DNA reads TGTGCCAGCGGTGGGGGGGAGGTGGGCAATCAGCCCCAGCATTTT.

The CDR3 loop reads CASSVGGLVTTGELFF. CDR3 nucleotides: TGTGCCAGCAGTGTGGGAGGACTAGTAACCACCGGGGAGCTGTTTTTT. The chain links TRBV2 to TRBJ2-2; 7 nucleotides align to TRBD2. Germline-derived CDR1 and CDR2 are SNHLY and FYNNEI. This CDR3 has 16 residues. Germline trimming cut 4 bases from V and 4 bases from J; bases unmatched to any gene: 9. The full variable domain, in which reference TRBV2 and TRBJ2-2 provide the parts outside the CDR3, is EPEVTQTPSHQVTQMGQEVILRCVPISNHLYFYWYRQILGQKVEFLVSFYNNEISEKSEIFDDQFSVERPDGSNFTLKIRSTKLEDSAMYFCASSVGGLVTTGELFFGEGSRLTVL.

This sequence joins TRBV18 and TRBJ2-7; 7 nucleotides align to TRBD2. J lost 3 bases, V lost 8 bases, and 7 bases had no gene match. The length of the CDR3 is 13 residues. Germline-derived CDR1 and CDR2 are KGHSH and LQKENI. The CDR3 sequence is CASGTAGYYEQYF. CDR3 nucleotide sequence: TGTGCCAGCGGCACAGCGGGGTACTACGAGCAGTACTTC.

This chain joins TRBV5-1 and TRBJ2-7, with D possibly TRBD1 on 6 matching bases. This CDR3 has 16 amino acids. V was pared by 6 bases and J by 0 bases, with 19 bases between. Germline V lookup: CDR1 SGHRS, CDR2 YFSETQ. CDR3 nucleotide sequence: TGCGCCAGCAACCAGGGGTGGGAAGGCCGCTCCTACGAGCAGTACTTC. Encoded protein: CASNQGWEGRSYEQYF.

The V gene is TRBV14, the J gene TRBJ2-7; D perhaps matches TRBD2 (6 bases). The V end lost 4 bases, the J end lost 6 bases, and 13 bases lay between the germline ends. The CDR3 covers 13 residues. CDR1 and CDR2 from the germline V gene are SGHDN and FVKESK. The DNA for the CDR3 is TGTGCCAGCAGCCTGCGGGACTTCACCGAGCAGTACTTC. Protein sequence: CASSLRDFTEQYF.

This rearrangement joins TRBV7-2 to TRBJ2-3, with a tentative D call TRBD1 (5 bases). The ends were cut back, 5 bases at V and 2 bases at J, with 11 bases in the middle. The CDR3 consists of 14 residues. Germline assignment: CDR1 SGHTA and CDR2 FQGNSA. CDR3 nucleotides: TGTGCCAGCAGCCAGGGTATCCACACAGATACGCAGTATTTT. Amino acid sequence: CASSQGIHTDTQYF.

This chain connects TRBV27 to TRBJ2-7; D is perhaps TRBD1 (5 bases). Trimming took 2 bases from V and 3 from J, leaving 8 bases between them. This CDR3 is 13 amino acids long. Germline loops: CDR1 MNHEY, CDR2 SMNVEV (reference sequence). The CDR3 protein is CASSLTTDYEQYF. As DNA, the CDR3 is TGTGCCAGCAGTTTAACGACAGACTACGAGCAGTACTTC.

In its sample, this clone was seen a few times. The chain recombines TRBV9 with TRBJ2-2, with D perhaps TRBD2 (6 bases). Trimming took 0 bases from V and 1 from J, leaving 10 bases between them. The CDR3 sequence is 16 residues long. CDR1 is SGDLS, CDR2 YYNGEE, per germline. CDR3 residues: CASSVDGGRNTGELFF. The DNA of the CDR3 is TGTGCCAGCAGCGTAGACGGGGGTAGGAACACCGGGGAGCTGTTTTTT.

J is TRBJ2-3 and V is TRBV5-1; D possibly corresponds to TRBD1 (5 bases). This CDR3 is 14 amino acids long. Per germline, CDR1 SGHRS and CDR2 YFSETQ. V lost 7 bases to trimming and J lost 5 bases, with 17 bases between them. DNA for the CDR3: TGCGCCAGCCACCAAGGGGTGGTCCGAGATACGCAGTATTTT. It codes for CASHQGVVRDTQYF.

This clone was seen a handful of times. The CDR3 here is CASSLVLAGGPGDEQYF. Here the CDR3 DNA reads TGTGCCAGCAGCTTAGTACTAGCGGGAGGGCCCGGGGACGAGCAGTACTTC. The J gene is TRBJ2-7, the V gene TRBV7-2; 13 bases align to TRBD2. The J segment lost 5 bases and the V segment lost 1 base, leaving 8 bases of the junction unmatched. From germline, CDR1 is SGHTA and CDR2 FQGNSA. The CDR3 runs to 17 residues.

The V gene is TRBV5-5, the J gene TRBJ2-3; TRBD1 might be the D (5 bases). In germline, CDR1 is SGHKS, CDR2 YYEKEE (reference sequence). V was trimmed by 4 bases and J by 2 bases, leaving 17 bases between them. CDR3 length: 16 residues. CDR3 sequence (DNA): TGTGCCAGCAGCGACTTAGCTGGGGCCTTCACAGATACGCAGTATTTT. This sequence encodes CASSDLAGAFTDTQYF.